The source of this T cell receptor (beta chain) is a study of Ad26.COV2.S vaccination and SARS-CoV-2 variants. TCRdb's table, derived via immunoSEQ multiplex PCR, lists solely in-frame clones and lacks some. The table records 400,000 to 500,000 clones, roughly 88% of them present only once. The treatment here: some 20 received Ad26.COV2.S at low or high dose, single or two shots; 5 received placebo; per-sample allocation not given. Specimens were obtained on day 63 following the first vaccine or placebo injection. The J segment lost 1 base and the V segment lost 0 bases, leaving 6 bases of the junction unmatched. The CDR3 is 18 amino acids. Germline CDR1 LGHNA, CDR2 YNFKEQ.

This chain joins TRBV4-2 and TRBJ1-6; 7 nucleotides match TRBD1. The source of this sequence is a person between 18 and 59 years old who received the Ad26.COV2.S COVID-19 vaccine or a placebo. The material was peripheral blood, obtained in a trial of Ad26.COV2.S vaccine versus placebo. The CDR3 nucleotides are TGTGCCAGCAGCCAAGAACTGATACAGGGGTCCTATAATTCACCCCTCCACTTT. Residues: CASSQELIQGSYNSPLHF.